This is a list of T cell receptor beta chains from one sample in a study of T cell changes during pregnancy in multiple sclerosis. This table comes from immunoSEQ multiplex PCR, and its TCRdb copy is limited to in-frame clones, with some not included. The table records under 50,000 clones, roughly 92% of them present only once. Here the sequenced sample was CD4+ T cells from peripheral blood mononuclear cells, taken in the first trimester of pregnancy. These receptor sequences come from a female donor with multiple sclerosis, enrolled in a pregnancy study. Both conserved end residues are part of each CDR3. D genes are given only for firm matches. Clone size is stated in some rows and not others, as once, few, many or a class when expanded.

cdr3_aa | cdr3_nt | v_call | clone_size | d_call | j_call
CASRKGDTTYEQYF | TGTGCCAGCAGAAAGGGGGACACTACCTACGAGCAGTACTTC | TRBV2 | few | - | TRBJ2-7
CASSSSSGQEKLFF | TGTGCCAGCAGCTCATCCTCCGGACAAGAAAAACTGTTTTTT | TRBV7-9 | - | - | TRBJ1-4
CASSEGAYTEAFF | TGTGCCAGCAGTGAGGGGGCGTACACTGAAGCTTTCTTT | TRBV6-1 | once | - | TRBJ1-1
CASSQGGPGLTDTQYF | TGCGCCAGCAGCCAAGGAGGGCCAGGCCTCACAGATACGCAGTATTTT | TRBV4-1 | - | - | TRBJ2-3
CASSPPGSGVRNEQFF | TGTGCCAGCTCACCACCAGGAAGCGGGGTTCGTAATGAGCAGTTCTTC | TRBV18 | - | TRBD2 | TRBJ2-1
CSVRDSSYEQYF | TGCAGCGTTCGAGACAGCTCCTACGAGCAGTACTTC | TRBV29-1 | - | - | TRBJ2-7
CASSRVAGGQETQYF | TGTGCTAGCAGCAGGGTAGCGGGAGGTCAAGAGACCCAGTACTTC | TRBV7-7 | - | TRBD2 | TRBJ2-5
CASSLRRGSGSQETQYF | TGTGCTAGCAGCTTACGTCGGGGTAGCGGATCACAAGAGACCCAGTACTTC | TRBV7-7 | - | - | TRBJ2-5
CATPSELFF | TGTGCCACCCCCTCGGAGCTGTTTTTT | TRBV19 | - | - | TRBJ2-2
CASSTLRSGRGRRRKETQYF | TGTGCCAGTAGTACCCTGAGGAGCGGGAGAGGCCGTAGGCGCAAAGAGACCCAGTACTTC | TRBV19 | - | TRBD2 | TRBJ2-5
CASSGWTGGEKLFF | TGTGCCAGCAGCGGTTGGACAGGGGGCGAAAAACTGTTTTTT | TRBV7-9 | - | TRBD1 | TRBJ1-4
CATRRTGTDNEQFF | TGTGCCACTCGCCGAACCGGGACAGACAATGAGCAGTTCTTC | TRBV19 | - | TRBD1 | TRBJ2-1
CASSLGQGAFSGANVLTF | TGTGCCAGCAGCTTAGGACAGGGGGCGTTCTCTGGGGCCAACGTCCTGACTTTC | TRBV7-3 | - | TRBD1 | TRBJ2-6
CASSRQGPVAEAFF | TGTGCCAGCAGTCGACAGGGCCCAGTCGCTGAAGCTTTCTTT | TRBV28 | - | TRBD1 | TRBJ1-1
CASSQSGALSYNEQFF | TGTGCCAGCAGCCAATCTGGAGCGCTATCCTACAATGAGCAGTTCTTC | TRBV4-2 | - | - | TRBJ2-1
CAWSVGTNYGYTF | TGTGCCTGGAGTGTGGGCACTAACTATGGCTACACCTTC | TRBV30 | - | - | TRBJ1-2
CASLTVYPYGYTF | TGTGCCAGCCTAACAGTGTATCCCTATGGCTACACCTTC | TRBV2 | - | - | TRBJ1-2
CASSSVSNQPQHF | TGTGCCAGCAGTTCAGTTAGCAATCAGCCCCAGCATTTT | TRBV6-1 | - | - | TRBJ1-5
CASSENIAGEQETQYF | TGTGCCAGCAGTGAAAATATAGCGGGAGAGCAAGAGACCCAGTACTTC | TRBV6-1 | - | TRBD2 | TRBJ2-5
CASSDRVAGVQYF | TGTGCCAGCAGTGACCGGGTTGCCGGGGTTCAGTACTTC | TRBV6-5 | - | - | TRBJ2-5
CASSSPGQGVGYTF | TGTGCCAGCAGTTCCCCGGGACAGGGTGTTGGCTACACCTTC | TRBV28 | - | TRBD1 | TRBJ1-2
CASSFMAGGVDSNQPQHF | TGTGCCAGCAGTTTTATGGCAGGGGGAGTGGATAGCAATCAGCCCCAGCATTTT | TRBV28 | - | TRBD1 | TRBJ1-5
CASSLGTSGATDTQYF | TGTGCCAGCAGCTTGGGGACTAGCGGGGCAACAGATACGCAGTATTTT | TRBV11-3 | - | TRBD2 | TRBJ2-3